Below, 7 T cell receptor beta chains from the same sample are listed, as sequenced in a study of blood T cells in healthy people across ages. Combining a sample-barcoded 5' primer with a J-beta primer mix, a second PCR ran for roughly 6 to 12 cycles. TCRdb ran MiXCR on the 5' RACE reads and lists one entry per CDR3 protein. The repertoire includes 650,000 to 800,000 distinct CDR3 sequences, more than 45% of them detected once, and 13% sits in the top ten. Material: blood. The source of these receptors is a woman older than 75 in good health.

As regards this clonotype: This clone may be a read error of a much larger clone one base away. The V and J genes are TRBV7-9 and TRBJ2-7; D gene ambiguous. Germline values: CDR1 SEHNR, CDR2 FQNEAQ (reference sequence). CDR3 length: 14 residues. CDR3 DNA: TGTGCCAGCAGCTTACGCTCAGAAGCCTACGGGCAGTACTTC. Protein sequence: CASSLRSEAYGQYF.

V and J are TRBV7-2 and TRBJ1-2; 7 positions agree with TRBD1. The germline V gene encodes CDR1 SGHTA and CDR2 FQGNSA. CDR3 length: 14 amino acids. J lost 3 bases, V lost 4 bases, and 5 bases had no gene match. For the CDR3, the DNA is TGTGCCAGCAGCTATGACACAGGGGACTATGGCTACACCTTC. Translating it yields CASSYDTGDYGYTF.

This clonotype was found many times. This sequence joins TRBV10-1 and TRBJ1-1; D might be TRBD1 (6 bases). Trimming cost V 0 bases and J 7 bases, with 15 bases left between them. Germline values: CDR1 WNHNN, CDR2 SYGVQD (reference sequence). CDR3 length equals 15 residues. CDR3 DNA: TGCGCCAGCAGTGAGTCGATTGGAGGGGGGAGTGAAGCTTTCTTT. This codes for CASSESIGGGSEAFF.

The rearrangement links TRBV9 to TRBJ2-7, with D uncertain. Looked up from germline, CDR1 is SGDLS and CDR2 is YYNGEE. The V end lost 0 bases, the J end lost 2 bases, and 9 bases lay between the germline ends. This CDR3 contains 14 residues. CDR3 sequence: CASSVGLGTYEQYF. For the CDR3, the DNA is TGTGCCAGCAGCGTAGGCCTGGGAACCTACGAGCAGTACTTC.

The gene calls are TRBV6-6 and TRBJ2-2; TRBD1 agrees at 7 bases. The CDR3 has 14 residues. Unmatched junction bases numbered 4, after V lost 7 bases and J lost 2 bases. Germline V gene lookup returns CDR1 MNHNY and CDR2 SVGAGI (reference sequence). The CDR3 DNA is TGTGCCAGCAACGGACAGGCTAACACCGGGGAGCTGTTTTTT. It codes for CASNGQANTGELFF.

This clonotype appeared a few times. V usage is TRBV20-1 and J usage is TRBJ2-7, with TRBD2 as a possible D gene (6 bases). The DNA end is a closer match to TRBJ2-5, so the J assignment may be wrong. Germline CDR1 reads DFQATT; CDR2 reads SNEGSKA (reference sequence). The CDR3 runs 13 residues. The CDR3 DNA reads TGCAGTGCTAGATCCGGGGGAGTGGAGACCCAGTACTTC. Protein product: CSARSGGVETQYF.

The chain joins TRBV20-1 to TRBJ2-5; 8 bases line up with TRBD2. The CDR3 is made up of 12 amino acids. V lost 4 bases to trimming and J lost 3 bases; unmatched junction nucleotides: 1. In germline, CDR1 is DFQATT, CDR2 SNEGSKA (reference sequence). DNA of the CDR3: TGCAGTGCTATAGCGGGGAAAGAGACCCAGTACTTC. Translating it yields CSAIAGKETQYF.